These 22 T cell receptor beta chains were sequenced from one sample in a study of cytomegalovirus exposure and HLA in healthy donors. Vbeta (60) and Jbeta (13) primers were used in the PCR. Here immunoSEQ multiplex PCR was the method, and the copy in TCRdb shows in-frame clones only, minus some. The repertoire includes 200,000 to 250,000 clones, 85% of them detected once, and 1% to 1.5% sits in the top ten. The sequencing input was PBMCs. The receptors shown here come from a human donor in good health.

The CDR3 DNA sequence: TGTGCCAGCAGCCGACTGGGGGGGTTGGCCACTGAAGCTTTCTTT. It translates to CASSRLGGLATEAFF. The V call is TRBV4-2, the J call TRBJ1-1, with D tentatively TRBD1 (5 bases). Between the trimmed V and J ends, which lost 4 bases and 4 bases, there was a span of 16 bases. The CDR3 consists of 15 residues. Germline V lookup: CDR1 LGHNA, CDR2 YNFKEQ.

The V call is TRBV5-4, the J call TRBJ1-4; D possibly corresponds to TRBD1 (6 bases). The CDR3 contains 17 residues. V was cut by 1 base and J by 0 bases, with 13 bases left in between. The germline CDR1 and CDR2 sequences are SGHNT and YYREEE (reference sequence). CDR3 nucleotides: TGTGCCAGCAGCTTGAAGGGGACAAGGGCAACTAATGAAAAACTGTTTTTT. It yields the protein CASSLKGTRATNEKLFF.

This clone is a singleton in its sample. One end of the junction fails to match germline, which may point to a read error. This chain uses TRBV7-9 with TRBJ1-2; 9 bases align to TRBD1. The germline CDR1 and CDR2 sequences are SEHNR and FQNEAQ (reference sequence). CDR3 length equals 14 residues. CDR3: CSSSLGTGNYGYTF. In DNA, the CDR3 is TGTTCCAGCAGCTTAGGGACAGGGAACTATGGCTACACCTTC.

CDR3 loop: CASSPGVVGTGELFF. CDR3 nucleotide sequence: TGTGCCAGCTCACCCGGGGTTGTGGGCACCGGGGAGCTGTTTTTT. The V and J genes are TRBV18 and TRBJ2-2; weak D call: TRBD2 (5 bases). The CDR3 is 15 amino acids. The V and J ends lost 3 bases and 4 bases respectively, with 12 bases between them. Germline CDR1 and CDR2: KGHSH and LQKENI. Using reference TRBV18 and TRBJ2-2 for the parts outside the CDR3, the full variable domain is NAGVMQNPRHLVRRRGQEARLRCSPMKGHSHVYWYRQLPEEGLKFMVYLQKENIIDESGMPKERFSAEFPKEGPSILRIQQVVRGDSAAYFCASSPGVVGTGELFFGEGSRLTVL.

The rearrangement links TRBV5-4 to TRBJ1-5; no reliable D call. Between the trimmed V and J ends, which lost 5 bases and 5 bases, there was a span of 14 bases. The germline CDR1 and CDR2 sequences are SGHNT and YYREEE (reference sequence). This CDR3 is built from 14 residues. CDR3 in DNA: TGTGCCAGCAGTTCTGACCCCCAGGATCAGCCCCAGCATTTT. Translation: CASSSDPQDQPQHF. Together with reference TRBV5-4 and TRBJ1-5, the CDR3 gives the full variable domain: ETGVTQSPTHLIKTRGQQVTLRCSSQSGHNTVSWYQQALGQGPQFIFQYYREEENGRGNFPPRFSGLQFPNYSSELNVNALELDDSALYLCASSSDPQDQPQHFGDGTRLSIL.

This chain links TRBV7-3 with TRBJ2-2, with 10 bases that match TRBD2. Germline-derived CDR1 and CDR2 are SGHTA and FQGTGA. The CDR3 sequence is 15 residues long. Unmatched junction bases numbered 6, after V lost 5 bases and J lost 6 bases. The chain's CDR3 is CASSQTSGKAGELFF. CDR3 nucleotides: TGTGCCAGCAGCCAAACTAGCGGGAAGGCCGGGGAGCTGTTTTTT.

The chain is built from TRBV5-4 and TRBJ2-7; maybe TRBD1 (5 bases). Germline V lookup: CDR1 SGHNT, CDR2 YYREEE (reference sequence). Trimming shortened V by 0 bases and J by 2 bases, and 12 bases separated the two germline ends. The CDR3 is made up of 15 amino acids. The CDR3 reads CASSLVSAGPYEQYF. Written as DNA, the CDR3 is TGTGCCAGCAGCTTGGTGTCCGCAGGGCCCTACGAGCAGTACTTC. The variable domain in full, completed from reference TRBV5-4 and TRBJ2-7, reads ETGVTQSPTHLIKTRGQQVTLRCSSQSGHNTVSWYQQALGQGPQFIFQYYREEENGRGNFPPRFSGLQFPNYSSELNVNALELDDSALYLCASSLVSAGPYEQYFGPGTRLTVT.

This clone was observed a handful of times. The V gene is TRBV19, the J gene TRBJ2-1, with 8 positions matching TRBD2. The germline CDR1 and CDR2 sequences are LNHDA and SQIVND (reference sequence). This CDR3 contains 16 residues. V lost 7 bases, J lost 3 bases, and 11 bases stayed unmatched. Here the CDR3 DNA reads TGTGCCAGTATCAAACGAGCGGGAGCACTCTACAATGAGCAGTTCTTC. This codes for CASIKRAGALYNEQFF.

The chain is built from TRBV5-1 and TRBJ2-5; 7 bases map to TRBD1. The V gene's germline CDR1 is SGHRS and CDR2 YFSETQ. CDR3 length: 15 residues. J gave up 2 bases and V 0 bases, and 4 bases lay outside the gene matches. CDR3 sequence: CASSLDGQEQETQYF. CDR3 DNA sequence: TGCGCCAGCAGCTTGGACGGACAGGAACAAGAGACCCAGTACTTC.

V is TRBV19 and J is TRBJ2-1, with 8 bases matching TRBD2. V lost 5 bases, J lost 3 bases, and 3 bases stayed unmatched. The CDR3 covers 14 residues. Germline CDR1 is LNHDA and CDR2 is SQIVND (reference sequence). The CDR3 DNA sequence: TGTGCCAGTAGTCTAGCGGGTTTCTACAATGAGCAGTTCTTC. It codes for CASSLAGFYNEQFF.

This sequence joins TRBV19 and TRBJ2-7, with TRBD2 identical over 9 bases. CDR1 and CDR2 from the germline V gene are LNHDA and SQIVND (reference sequence). Unmatched junction bases numbered 8, after V lost 5 bases and J lost 3 bases. This CDR3 spans 15 amino acids. CDR3 nucleotide sequence: TGTGCCAGTAGTCTCTCAGGCGGGGGGGGCTACGAGCAGTACTTC. Its protein product is CASSLSGGGGYEQYF.

The chain joins TRBV6-1 to TRBJ2-5, with D possibly being TRBD2 (5 bases). Trimming shortened V by 1 base and J by 0 bases, and 15 bases separated the two germline ends. Germline V gene data show CDR1 as MNHNS and CDR2 as SASEGT. The CDR3 extends over 17 amino acids. Here the CDR3 reads CASSEGVGGPHQETQYF. CDR3 in DNA: TGTGCCAGCAGTGAAGGAGTAGGAGGACCGCACCAAGAGACCCAGTACTTC.

This clone was observed a single time. The chain links TRBV6-1 to TRBJ2-3, with D possibly being TRBD2 (6 bases). From germline, CDR1 is MNHNS and CDR2 SASEGT. The V end was cut by 7 bases, the J end by 5 bases, with 19 bases between. The length of the CDR3 is 15 residues. The CDR3 DNA is TGTGCCAGCACACTGTTGGGGGGAACGGGAGATACGCAGTATTTT. The encoded protein is CASTLLGGTGDTQYF.

The CDR3 is CASSLGNGGPLAGEQYF. The CDR3 DNA sequence: TGTGCCAGCAGCTTAGGGAATGGCGGACCTTTAGCGGGTGAGCAGTACTTC. The chain uses TRBV7-2 and TRBJ2-7, with TRBD2 matching 7 bases. Per the germline V gene, CDR1 is SGHTA and CDR2 is FQGNSA. The CDR3 runs to 17 residues. With V trimmed by 1 base and J by 7 bases, 16 bases remained unmatched.

The rearrangement links TRBV6-4 to TRBJ1-2, with D possibly TRBD1 on 6 matching bases. The V end lost 4 bases, the J end lost 5 bases, and 17 bases lay between the germline ends. CDR3 size: 15 residues. Germline CDR1 MRHNA, CDR2 SNTAGT. In DNA, the CDR3 is TGTGCCAGCAGTGCTGAAATGACAGGAGCTTATGGCTACACCTTC. It is translated as CASSAEMTGAYGYTF.

The chain joins TRBV5-6 to TRBJ2-7; unclear D gene. The V end was cut by 4 bases, the J end by 0 bases, with 8 bases between. Germline values: CDR1 SGHDT, CDR2 YYEEEE. This CDR3 spans 13 amino acids. CDR3 in amino acids: CASSHYSSYEQYF. The CDR3 coding sequence is TGTGCCAGCAGCCATTATAGCTCCTACGAGCAGTACTTC. Filled out from reference TRBV5-6 and TRBJ2-7, the complete variable domain reads DAGVTQSPTHLIKTRGQQVTLRCSPKSGHDTVSWYQQALGQGPQFIFQYYEEEERQRGNFPDRFSGHQFPNYSSELNVNALLLGDSALYLCASSHYSSYEQYFGPGTRLTVT.

The J gene is TRBJ2-3, the V gene TRBV30; 7 bases align to TRBD2. V lost 3 bases, J lost 3 bases, and 3 bases stayed unmatched. The CDR3 contains 13 residues. CDR1 and CDR2 (germline): GTSNPN, SVGIG (reference sequence). In nucleotides, the CDR3 is TGTGCCTGGAGCGGGACTACAACAGATACGCAGTATTTT. This gives the protein CAWSGTTTDTQYF. Combining the CDR3 with reference TRBV30 and TRBJ2-3 gives the whole variable domain SQTIHQWPATLVQPVGSPLSLECTVEGTSNPNLYWYRQAAGRGLQLLFYSVGIGQISSEVPQNLSASRPQDRQFILSSKKLLLSDSGFYLCAWSGTTTDTQYFGPGTRLTVL.

The chain has TRBV28 and TRBJ2-7; D perhaps matches TRBD1 (6 bases). Trimming shortened V by 10 bases and J by 0 bases, and 10 bases separated the two germline ends. The CDR3 has 12 amino acids. Germline V lookup: CDR1 MDHEN, CDR2 SYDVKM. The CDR3 is CATRTASYEQYF. CDR3 nucleotides: TGTGCCACCCGGACAGCCTCCTACGAGCAGTACTTC.

This clone was counted once. This rearrangement joins TRBV7-8 to TRBJ2-7; 7 bases agree with TRBD1. The CDR3 sequence is 16 residues long. Germline CDR1 and CDR2: SGHVS and FQNEAQ. Trimming took 5 bases from V and 3 from J; bases not matched to a gene: 13. This CDR3 reads CASSPRTGPSRYEQYF. DNA for the CDR3: TGTGCCAGCAGCCCTCGGACAGGACCATCTCGCTACGAGCAGTACTTC.

The rearrangement joins TRBV4-2 to TRBJ2-7, with 11 bases identical to TRBD2. Trimming removed 0 bases from V and 6 bases from J; junction bases left unmatched: 4. This CDR3 has 15 residues. From germline, CDR1 is LGHNA and CDR2 YNFKEQ. The chain's CDR3 is CASSQDLTSGSEQYF. CDR3 coding DNA: TGTGCCAGCAGCCAAGATTTAACTAGCGGGAGCGAGCAGTACTTC.

This clone was counted a single time. The chain recombines TRBV28 with TRBJ2-5, with TRBD2 matching 8 bases. In germline, CDR1 is MDHEN, CDR2 SYDVKM. Trimming cost V 5 bases and J 4 bases; bases outside gene matches: 6. CDR3 length: 14 residues. The CDR3 DNA is TGTGCCAGCAGTCGACGGGGGGGCGGAGAGACCCAGTACTTC. This encodes CASSRRGGGETQYF. Using reference TRBV28 and TRBJ2-5 for the parts outside the CDR3, the full variable domain is DVKVTQSSRYLVKRTGEKVFLECVQDMDHENMFWYRQDPGLGLRLIYFSYDVKMKEKGDIPEGYSVSREKKERFSLILESASTNQTSMYLCASSRRGGGETQYFGPGTRLLVL.

The chain combines TRBV6-6 with TRBJ2-6, with TRBD1 as a possible D gene (5 bases). The V end was cut by 5 bases, the J end by 3 bases, with 14 bases between. Germline CDR1 and CDR2: MNHNY and SVGAGI (reference sequence). This CDR3 comprises 16 residues. CDR3 sequence: CASSGAGSFGANVLTF. The CDR3 DNA reads as TGTGCCAGCAGTGGGGCAGGGTCGTTTGGGGCCAACGTCCTGACTTTC.